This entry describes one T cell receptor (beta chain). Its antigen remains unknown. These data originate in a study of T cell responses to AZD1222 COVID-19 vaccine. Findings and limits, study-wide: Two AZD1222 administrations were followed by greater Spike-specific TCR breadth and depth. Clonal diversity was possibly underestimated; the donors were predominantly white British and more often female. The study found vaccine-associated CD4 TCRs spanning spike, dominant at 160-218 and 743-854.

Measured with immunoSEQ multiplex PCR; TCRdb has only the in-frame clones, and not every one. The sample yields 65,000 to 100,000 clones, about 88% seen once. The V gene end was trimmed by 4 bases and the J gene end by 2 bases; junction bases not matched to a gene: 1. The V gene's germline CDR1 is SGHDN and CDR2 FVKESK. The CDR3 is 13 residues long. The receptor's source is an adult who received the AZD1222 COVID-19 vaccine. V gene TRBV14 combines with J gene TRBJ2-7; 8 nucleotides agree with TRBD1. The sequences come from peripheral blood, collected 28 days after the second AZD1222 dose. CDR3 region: CASSLQGAYEQYF. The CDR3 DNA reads TGTGCCAGCAGCCTACAGGGGGCCTACGAGCAGTACTTC.